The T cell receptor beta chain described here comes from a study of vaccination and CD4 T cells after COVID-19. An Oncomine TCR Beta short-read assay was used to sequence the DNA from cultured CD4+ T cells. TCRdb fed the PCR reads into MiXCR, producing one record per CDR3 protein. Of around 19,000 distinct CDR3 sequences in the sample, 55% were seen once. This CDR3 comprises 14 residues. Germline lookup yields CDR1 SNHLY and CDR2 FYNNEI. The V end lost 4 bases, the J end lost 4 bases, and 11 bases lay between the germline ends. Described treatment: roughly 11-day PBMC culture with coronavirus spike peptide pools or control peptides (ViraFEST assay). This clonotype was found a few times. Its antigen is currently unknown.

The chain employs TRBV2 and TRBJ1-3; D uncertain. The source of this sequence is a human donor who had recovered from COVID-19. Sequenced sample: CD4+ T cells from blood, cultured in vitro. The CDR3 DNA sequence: TGTGCCAGCAGTGCGGAGGGATCCGGAAACACCATATATTTT. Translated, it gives CASSAEGSGNTIYF.